The entry that follows covers one T cell receptor beta chain sequence. The antigen remains undetermined. The data are from a study of OX40 agonist ivuxolimab in advanced cancers. The overall study: In this trial design, patients received ivuxolimab intravenously at 0.01 to 10 mg/kg every 2 weeks. Whole-study findings and limits: The average count of expanded clones was higher among CD8+ T cells than among CD4+.

Profiled with immunoSEQ multiplex PCR; TCRdb holds only in-frame clones, not every one. The sample includes some 80,000 clones, roughly 92% of them seen just once. There are 15 residues in the CDR3. Losses at the gene ends were 3 bases for V and 5 bases for J; bases not matched to a gene: 7. Germline lookup yields CDR1 SGHNT and CDR2 YYREEE (reference sequence). The J gene is TRBJ2-5, the V gene TRBV5-4; TRBD2 aligns across 10 bases. The specimen comprised CD4+ or CD8+ T cells sorted from blood, sampled in a trial of the OX40 agonist ivuxolimab. The clonotype originates from an adult with an advanced solid tumor such as melanoma, head and neck, liver or kidney cancer. The CDR3 loop reads CASSSKREGLETQYF. In nucleotides, the CDR3 is TGTGCCAGCAGCTCGAAGCGGGAGGGCCTTGAGACCCAGTACTTC. Full variable domain (remainder filled in from reference TRBV5-4 and TRBJ2-5): ETGVTQSPTHLIKTRGQQVTLRCSSQSGHNTVSWYQQALGQGPQFIFQYYREEENGRGNFPPRFSGLQFPNYSSELNVNALELDDSALYLCASSSKREGLETQYFGPGTRLLVL.